The rows below give T cell receptor beta chains drawn from one sample of a study of tumor and adjacent non-tumor tissue in lung cancer. TCRdb re-derived calls from the multiplex PCR reads in MiXCR, one entry per CDR3 protein. The sample holds about 82,000 distinct CDR3 sequences; 77% are singletons and the top ten take roughly 12%. Sequenced: lung tumor tissue. The receptors come from a woman aged 45-65 years with non-small cell lung cancer. CDR3s include the opening cysteine and the closing phenylalanine or tryptophan. A D gene is named only where the DNA matches it firmly. Clone size appears in some rows only: once, few, many, or a class for an expanded clone.

V gene	D gene	J gene	clone size	CDR3 DNA	CDR3 protein
TRBV5-1	.	TRBJ2-5	.	TGCGCCATCAGCTTGGCCGGTGGCCAAGAGACTCAGTACTTC	CAISLAGGQETQYF
TRBV12-3/TRBV12-4	.	TRBJ2-5	many	TGTGCCAGCAGTTTTTATCAGGCTGGTAGACAAGAGACCCAGTACTTC	CASSFYQAGRQETQYF
TRBV29-1	.	TRBJ2-1	.	TGCAGCGTTGATTCTTCCGAACAGGGAAGTGGTGAGCAGTTCTTC	CSVDSSEQGSGEQFF
TRBV6-6	.	TRBJ1-1	medium-sized	TGTGCCAGCAGTTACCCAGAAGTGAACACTGAAGCTTTCTTT	CASSYPEVNTEAFF
TRBV11-2	.	TRBJ2-5	once	TGTGTCAGCAGCTTATCCAGGTTACAGACCCAGTACTTC	CVSSLSRLQTQYF
TRBV12-3/TRBV12-4	TRBD2	TRBJ2-1	.	TGTGCCAGCAGCCTAGCGGGAGGGCCACGCGACGAGCAGTTCTTC	CASSLAGGPRDEQFF
TRBV20-1	TRBD2	TRBJ2-2	.	TGCAGTACTAGACCCCCTAGCGGGAATAGGGAGCTGTTTTTT	CSTRPPSGNRELFF
TRBV5-4	.	TRBJ2-3	.	TGTGACAGCAGCTTAGGCACAGATACACAGTATTTT	CDSSLGTDTQYF
TRBV4-1	.	TRBJ2-7	.	TGCGCCAGCAGCCAAACAGACTACGAGCAGTACTTC	CASSQTDYEQYF
TRBV11-3	TRBD2	TRBJ2-3	.	TGTGCCAGCAGCTTAGGACTAGCGGGAGCAGGGGGTACAGATACGCTGTGTTTT	CASSLGLAGAGGTDTLCF